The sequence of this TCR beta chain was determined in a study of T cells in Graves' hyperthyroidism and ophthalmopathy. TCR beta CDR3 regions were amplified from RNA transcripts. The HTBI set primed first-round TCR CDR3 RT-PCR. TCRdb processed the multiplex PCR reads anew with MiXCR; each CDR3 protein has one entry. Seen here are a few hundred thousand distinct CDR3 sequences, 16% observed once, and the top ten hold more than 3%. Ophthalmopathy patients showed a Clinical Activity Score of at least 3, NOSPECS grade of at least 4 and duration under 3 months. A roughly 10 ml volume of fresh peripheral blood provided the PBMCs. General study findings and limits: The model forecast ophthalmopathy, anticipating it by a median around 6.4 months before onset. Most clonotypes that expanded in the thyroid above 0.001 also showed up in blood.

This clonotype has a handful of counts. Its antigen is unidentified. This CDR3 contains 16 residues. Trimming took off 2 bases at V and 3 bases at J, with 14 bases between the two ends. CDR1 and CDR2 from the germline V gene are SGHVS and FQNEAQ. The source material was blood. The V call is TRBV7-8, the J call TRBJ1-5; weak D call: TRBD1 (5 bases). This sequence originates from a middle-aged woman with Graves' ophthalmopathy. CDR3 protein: CASSLNPFRVNQPQHF. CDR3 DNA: TGTGCCAGCAGCTTAAATCCTTTCAGGGTCAATCAGCCCCAGCATTTT.